This T cell receptor beta chain came from a study of T cell repertoires in cytomegalovirus infection. Study summary: Selection of CMV epitopes for the study included recently identified HLA-C-restricted and well-studied HLA-B-restricted ones. A matching HLA type, together with CMV infection, was signaled by public TCR beta signatures.

Regarding the study as a whole: Dominating the ex vivo response were HLA-C-restricted CMV-specific TCR beta clonotypes.

The CDR3 sequence is 16 residues long. In germline, CDR1 is LNHDA, CDR2 SQIVND (reference sequence). Unmatched junction bases numbered 10, after V lost 1 base and J lost 7 bases. This clonotype came up a few times. Its target is not known. In TCRdb, the reads were re-called with MiXCR into one record per CDR3 protein. The data contain hundreds of thousands of distinct CDR3 sequences, more than 40% of them singletons. The material was cultured PBMCs, obtained from culture after CMV antigen stimulation. The clonotype comes from a human donor in good health (CMV status not recorded). Some clones in this sample may be carry-over from other donors' samples. The chain uses TRBV19 and TRBJ2-5; 9 bases agree with TRBD2. Written as DNA, the CDR3 is TGTGCCAGTAGTATAGCGCTAGCGGGGAGCCGTCCGACCCAGTACTTC. It specifies CASSIALAGSRPTQYF.